The 14 T cell receptor beta chains below all came from one sample that was sequenced in a study of T cells in Graves' hyperthyroidism and ophthalmopathy. Using RNA transcripts as the source, TCR beta CDR3 regions were amplified. The HTBI primer set drove a first-round RT-PCR of the TCR CDR3. MiXCR, applied by TCRdb to the multiplex PCR reads, yields one record per CDR3 protein. In the table there are about 500,000 distinct CDR3 sequences, about 16% of which are singletons. The sequenced sample consisted of blood. These receptors were obtained from a woman in her 30s with Graves' ophthalmopathy.

A few counts support this clonotype. A much more abundant neighbour one base away suggests this may be a read error. The CDR3 region has the DNA TGCAGCGGCGGCAAGGGGGTTGGAGAGACCCAGTACTTC. This codes for CSGGKGVGETQYF. The V gene is TRBV29-1, the J gene TRBJ2-5; D possibly corresponds to TRBD1 (6 bases). The germline V and J ends were trimmed by 7 bases and 4 bases, with 16 bases remaining between them. The CDR3 contains 13 residues. The germline V gene encodes CDR1 SQVTM and CDR2 ANQGSEA. Filled out from reference TRBV29-1 and TRBJ2-5, the complete variable domain reads SAVISQKPSRDICQRGTSLTIQCQVDSQVTMMFWYRQQPGQSLTLIATANQGSEATYESGFVIDKFPISRPNLTFSTLTVSNMSPEDSSIYLCSGGKGVGETQYFGPGTRLLVL.

The V gene is TRBV7-8, the J gene TRBJ2-7; 11 nucleotides line up with TRBD1. V lost 2 bases and J lost 4; bases outside the gene matches: 7. Germline assignment: CDR1 SGHVS and CDR2 FQNEAQ. The CDR3 has 16 amino acids. This CDR3 is CASSLIGQGATYEQYF. The CDR3 DNA follows: TGTGCCAGCAGCTTAATTGGACAGGGGGCTACGTACGAGCAGTACTTC.

This clonotype was counted at least ten times. V and J are TRBV28 and TRBJ1-2, with D perhaps matching TRBD1 (5 bases). This CDR3 region has 13 residues. Looked up from germline, CDR1 is MDHEN and CDR2 is SYDVKM. V lost 5 bases and J lost 4, with 11 bases in between. The CDR3 loop reads CASSQGRGYGYTF. The DNA for the CDR3 is TGTGCCAGCAGTCAGGGACGGGGCTATGGCTACACCTTC.

This clonotype has ten or more counts. The V gene is TRBV7-2, the J gene TRBJ2-7; the D is unclear. The CDR3 length is 15 residues. V lost 4 bases and J lost 3, with 16 bases in between. The V gene's germline CDR1 is SGHTA and CDR2 FQGNSA. CDR3 loop: CASSSGPSANYEQYF. CDR3 DNA sequence: TGTGCCAGCAGCTCTGGCCCCAGCGCCAACTACGAGCAGTACTTC.

This clonotype was seen a few times. The rearrangement joins TRBV4-3 to TRBJ2-1; weak D call: TRBD2 (6 bases). The CDR3 sequence is 15 residues long. From germline, CDR1 is LGHNA and CDR2 YSLEER. The V and J ends lost 0 bases and 12 bases respectively, with 18 bases between them. CDR3 nucleotides: TGCGCCAGCAGCCAAGATAGTATCGTGGGGACTCCGCAGTTCTTC. This translates into CASSQDSIVGTPQFF.

The table lists this clonotype with many counts. The chain couples TRBV7-2 to TRBJ1-5; 10 bases align to TRBD1. Losses at the gene ends were 5 bases for V and 3 bases for J; bases not matched to a gene: 4. Germline V gives CDR1 SGHTA, CDR2 FQGNSA. This CDR3 region has 15 residues. CDR3 nucleotide sequence: TGTGCCAGCAGCGTGGGACAGGGGAACAATCAGCCCCAGCATTTT. Its translation: CASSVGQGNNQPQHF.

This clonotype was recorded many times. The chain is built from TRBV20-1 and TRBJ1-2; the match to TRBD1 covers 7 bases. The CDR3 loop spans 14 amino acids. CDR1 and CDR2 from the germline V gene are DFQATT and SNEGSKA (reference sequence). Germline trimming cut 6 bases from V and 4 bases from J; bases unmatched to any gene: 11. The CDR3 nucleotides read TGCAGTGCCCTAGGGGGACAGACTTCCTATGGCTACACCTTC. It is translated as CSALGGQTSYGYTF.

This clonotype was detected only a few times. This chain links TRBV3-1 with TRBJ1-2, with TRBD1 matching 11 bases. Germline CDR1 and CDR2: LGHDT and YNNKEL (reference sequence). V lost 4 bases, J lost 3 bases, and 4 bases stayed unmatched. The CDR3 has 15 residues. CDR3 residues: CASSPRDRGYYGYTF. As DNA, the CDR3 is TGTGCCAGCAGCCCTCGGGACAGGGGGTACTATGGCTACACCTTC.

This clonotype was recorded at least ten times. V is TRBV4-3 and J is TRBJ1-2, with D hard to call. Germline loops: CDR1 LGHNA, CDR2 YSLEER. With 0 bases removed from V and 4 bases from J, the gap between germline ends came to 9 bases. This CDR3 region has 14 residues. The CDR3 DNA reads TGCGCCAGCAGCCAAGATCTAGGAGGCTATGGCTACACCTTC. Protein sequence: CASSQDLGGYGYTF.

This clonotype was seen many times. The gene calls are TRBV5-1 and TRBJ2-5; D is undetermined. Germline CDR1 SGHRS, CDR2 YFSETQ. V was clipped by 4 bases and J by 2 bases, with 12 bases between them. This CDR3 has 14 residues. The CDR3, as DNA: TGCGCCAGCAGCCCCCGGAGTGGGCAAGAGACCCAGTACTTC. Its protein product is CASSPRSGQETQYF.

Only a few counts were recorded for this clonotype. This sequence joins TRBV4-3 and TRBJ1-1; perhaps TRBD1 as D (5 bases). Germline V gene sequence: CDR1 LGHNA, CDR2 YSLEER. The V gene lost 1 base and the J gene lost 4 bases, with 16 bases spanning the gap. The CDR3 is 16 residues long. The CDR3 reads CASSQVVTSGATEAFF. In DNA, the CDR3 is TGCGCCAGCAGCCAAGTCGTCACGTCCGGGGCCACTGAAGCTTTCTTT.

There are many counts of this clonotype. The chain is built from TRBV28 and TRBJ2-7; D might be TRBD1 (5 bases). The CDR3 spans 14 residues. Trimming pared 1 base from V and 1 base from J, leaving 8 bases between. Germline CDR1 is MDHEN and CDR2 is SYDVKM. CDR3 protein: CASSLFPGSYEQYF. The CDR3 DNA reads as TGTGCCAGCAGTTTATTCCCAGGGTCCTACGAGCAGTACTTC. The whole variable domain, filled in from reference TRBV28 and TRBJ2-7, reads DVKVTQSSRYLVKRTGEKVFLECVQDMDHENMFWYRQDPGLGLRLIYFSYDVKMKEKGDIPEGYSVSREKKERFSLILESASTNQTSMYLCASSLFPGSYEQYFGPGTRLTVT.

This clonotype was counted between two and nine times. This sequence joins TRBV20-1 and TRBJ2-5; D possibly corresponds to TRBD2 (5 bases). Germline CDR1 is DFQATT and CDR2 is SNEGSKA (reference sequence). The V gene lost 5 bases and the J gene lost 2 bases, with 12 bases spanning the gap. The CDR3 loop spans 13 amino acids. This CDR3 is CSAAGRTQETQYF. The CDR3 DNA reads TGCAGTGCTGCTGGACGGACTCAAGAGACCCAGTACTTC.

Notes on this clonotype: A single base separates this from a much larger clone, so it may be a read error. The J gene is TRBJ2-5, the V gene TRBV7-2, with 8 bases aligning to TRBD2. CDR1 is SGHTA, CDR2 FQGNSA, per germline. The CDR3 loop spans 15 amino acids. The CDR3 coding sequence is TGCGCCAGCAGCCATTCTCCCGGACAGCGGGAGACCCCGTACTTC. Its protein product is CASSHSPGQRETPYF.